This TCR beta chain was found in a study of beta chain features in type 1 diabetes (dated by TCRdb to 2016 to 2019). Broadly, across the study: Mean age, gender distribution, total cell number and subset yield did not differ between patients and healthy donors. A total of roughly 100 million sorted cells were examined across all samples, and the number of cells per subset was strongly correlated with RNA yield. In the study, recently diagnosed type 1 diabetes patients and matched healthy donors were compared on the TCRB repertoires of their sorted circulating CD4+ T cell subsets. Naive and central memory subsets were obtained from all 28 donors, but regulatory and stem cell-like memory subsets were isolated from only 8 patients and roughly 8 healthy donors. Points the paper makes about the study in general: Shorter templates might be favored by PCR, yet because patient and control samples were amplified and corrected together, any such skew would affect both groups equally. Naive, central memory and regulatory TCRB repertoires appeared to be more similar among patients than among healthy donors. Patients with type 1 diabetes made fewer insertions and deleted more nucleotides at VDJ recombination sites, implying thymic rearrangement abnormalities. Because the HLA sub-analyses included only small numbers of individuals, any influence of HLA type on TCRB rearrangement was left unresolved. Type 1 diabetes patients showed a moderate but significant shortening of TCRB CDR3 length in all four CD4+ subsets. Because cDNA was sequenced instead of genomic DNA, activated cells with high expression could be over-represented, although the groups did not differ in activation or CD3 levels.

The CDR3 sequence holds 14 residues, the cysteine and phenylalanine included. CDR3 DNA only is kept here, 42 bases in frame from base 1. Looking up the germline V gene yields CDR1 SGHTA and CDR2 FQGTGA. Relative to germline, V is 4 bases shorter and J is 6 bases shorter, with 12 bases between their ends. Only a few counts were recorded for this clone. It has no known antigen specificity. The record has no base qualities; no much larger clone is one base away. From each donor, a single peripheral blood sample of approximately 120 mL on average was drawn into heparinised tubes. Using a panel that included CD45RO, CCR7, CD25, CD127, CD95 and CD27, naive, central memory, regulatory and stem cell-like memory CD4+ T cells were sorted on a BD FACSAria II. Every sorted population had a purity above 95%. PBMCs were separated immediately by Lymphoprep density gradient centrifugation and were stained directly, without being cultured. Samples were stained and sorted in pairs, with one healthy donor and one patient per experiment, so that batch effects were minimized.

All of the isolated RNA was reverse transcribed with the High Capacity cDNA Reverse Transcription Kit, so expressed TCRB transcripts were sequenced. Deep immunoSEQ sequencing was applied to naive, central memory and regulatory T cell samples, giving an average of roughly 3.3 million total reads per sample. After sorted cells were lysed in RLT buffer, RNA was extracted with DNase-treated RNeasy Micro or Mini kits, with the choice depending on cell number. To prevent cross-contamination, each cell subset was processed individually, whereas patient and healthy donor samples were processed jointly. Using the immunoSEQ multiplex PCR, TCRB sequences were amplified from cDNA into 87-bp fragments spanning the CDR3 region. The amplicons were sequenced using the Illumina HiSeq platform. In the authors' own workflow: PCR bias was computationally corrected using synthetic template baselines, reads within Hamming distance 2 were collapsed, and singletons that could not be merged were discarded. Reads were aligned against IMGT so that V, D and J genes, CDR3 length and insertions or deletions at six rearrangement sites could be assigned. Clonotype counts were normalized to sorted cell number within each subset before computing true diversity and Gini coefficients with the tcR R package. The overlap coefficient, calculated on TCRB nucleotide sequences, was used to quantify repertoire sharing. Out-of-frame TCRB sequences from naive cells were analyzed as a proxy for the pre-selection repertoire. TCRdb provides this immuneACCESS table in a form limited to in-frame rearrangements. Some clones are lacking; in checked studies, under half of them reflect an unresolved V gene, and why the rest are absent is not known. Clone size and V and J calls were adopted from that table, with D and trimming inferred from the DNA. This sample lists 900,000 or so clones; around a sixth were detected once. Around 0.02% of the sample lies in the top ten.

Recombination linked TRBV7-3 to TRBJ2-2, with the D call tentatively TRBD1 or TRBD2, each fitting 5 bases. The sample comprised naive CD4+ T cells from blood. Explained via the paper, the cell subset or site label denotes: true naive CD4+ T cells. The TCR comes from a woman aged 18-30 years in good health. The CDR3 here reads CASSSGTSAGELFF. The sequenced DNA: TGTGCCAGCAGCTCCGGGACCTCCGCCGGGGAGCTGTTTTTT.